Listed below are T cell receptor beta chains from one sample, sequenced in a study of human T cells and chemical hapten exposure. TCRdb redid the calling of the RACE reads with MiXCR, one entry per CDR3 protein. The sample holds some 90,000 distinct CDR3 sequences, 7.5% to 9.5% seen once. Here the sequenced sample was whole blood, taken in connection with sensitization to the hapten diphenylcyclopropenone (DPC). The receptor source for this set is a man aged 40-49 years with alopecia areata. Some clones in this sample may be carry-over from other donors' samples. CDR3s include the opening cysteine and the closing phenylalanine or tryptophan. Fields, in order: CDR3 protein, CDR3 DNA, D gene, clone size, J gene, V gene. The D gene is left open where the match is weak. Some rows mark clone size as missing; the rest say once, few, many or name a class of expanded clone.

CASSLQQGNTEAFF | TGTGCCAGCAGCTTACAACAGGGGAACACTGAAGCTTTCTTT | . | few | TRBJ1-1 | TRBV7-2
CASSFFSFQETQYF | TGTGCCAGCAGCTTCTTTTCTTTTCAAGAGACCCAGTACTTC | . | . | TRBJ2-5 | TRBV5-4
CASSSPYGDTQYF | TGTGCCAGCAGTTCGCCCTATGGGGATACGCAGTATTTT | . | . | TRBJ2-3 | TRBV12-3/TRBV12-4
CAWSMGSEQFF | TGTGCCTGGAGTATGGGATCTGAGCAGTTCTTC | . | . | TRBJ2-1 | TRBV30
CASSTRTSGSLTYEQYF | TGTGCCAGTAGTACCCGGACTAGCGGGAGTTTGACCTACGAGCAGTACTTC | TRBD2 | . | TRBJ2-7 | TRBV19
CASRPIAVSTDTQYF | TGTGCCAGTAGACCGATAGCGGTTAGCACAGATACGCAGTATTTT | . | . | TRBJ2-3 | TRBV19
CASSLSWVGDEQFF | TGTGCCAGCAGCTTATCGTGGGTAGGGGATGAGCAGTTCTTC | . | once | TRBJ2-1 | TRBV11-2
CASSEGTSYVEQFF | TGTGCCAGCAGTGAAGGGACTAGCTACGTTGAGCAGTTCTTC | TRBD2 | . | TRBJ2-1 | TRBV6-1
CASSLGGLTSGIPYEQYF | TGTGCCAGCAGTCTTGGGGGACTAACTAGCGGAATCCCCTACGAGCAGTACTTC | TRBD2 | . | TRBJ2-7 | TRBV28
CASSHYTSGNTIYF | TGTGCCAGCAGCCACTATACGTCTGGAAACACCATATATTTT | . | many | TRBJ1-3 | TRBV7-9
CASSSWQPQHF | TGTGCCAGCAGTTCATGGCAGCCCCAGCATTTT | . | many | TRBJ1-5 | TRBV6-6
CASSRPDREAGELFF | TGCGCCAGCAGCCGCCCGGACAGGGAAGCCGGGGAGCTGTTTTTT | TRBD1 | many | TRBJ2-2 | TRBV4-1
CASSLAGADTQYF | TGTGCCAGCAGCTTGGCCGGAGCAGATACGCAGTATTTT | . | . | TRBJ2-3 | TRBV5-4
CAIRDSGTYGYTF | TGTGCCATAAGGGACTCGGGAACCTATGGCTACACCTTC | . | many | TRBJ1-2 | TRBV10-3
CSASRTGLLRDTQYF | TGCAGTGCTAGCAGGACAGGGCTTTTAAGAGATACGCAGTATTTT | TRBD1 | . | TRBJ2-3 | TRBV20-1
CASSPGYNEQFF | TGTGCCAGCAGCCCCGGCTACAATGAGCAGTTCTTC | . | many | TRBJ2-1 | TRBV7-8
CAINPTSGRIDEQFF | TGTGCCATCAACCCGACTAGCGGGAGGATCGATGAGCAGTTCTTC | TRBD2 | few | TRBJ2-1 | TRBV10-3
CASSSWTSTYEQYF | TGTGCCAGCAGCTCGTGGACGTCTACCTACGAGCAGTACTTC | . | . | TRBJ2-7 | TRBV7-9
CASRRGLAGENTQYF | TGTGCCAGCAGGCGGGGACTAGCGGGAGAAAATACGCAGTATTTT | TRBD2 | . | TRBJ2-3 | TRBV2
CASSLDGEGDQPQHF | TGTGCCAGCAGCTTGGATGGCGAAGGCGACCAGCCCCAGCATTTT | . | . | TRBJ1-5 | TRBV5-6
CSAEDSSNYGYTF | TGCAGCGCCGAGGACAGCTCTAACTATGGCTACACCTTC | . | many | TRBJ1-2 | TRBV29-1
CSARDHSTTKGDEQFF | TGCAGTGCTAGAGATCACTCGACAACTAAGGGGGATGAGCAGTTCTTC | . | few | TRBJ2-1 | TRBV20-1
CASSQSSGLAGTDTQYF | TGTGCCAGCAGCCAATCTTCGGGACTAGCGGGCACAGATACGCAGTATTTT | TRBD2 | . | TRBJ2-3 | TRBV14
CASSLGAELAGGTDTQYF | TGTGCCAGCAGCCTCGGGGCCGAACTAGCGGGGGGCACAGATACGCAGTATTTT | TRBD2 | . | TRBJ2-3 | TRBV11-2
CASSYSWRVNTEAFF | TGTGCCAGCAGTTACTCGTGGAGGGTGAACACTGAAGCTTTCTTT | . | . | TRBJ1-1 | TRBV6-5
CAWSVIDTQYF | TGTGCCTGGAGCGTGATAGATACGCAGTATTTT | . | few | TRBJ2-3 | TRBV30
CSARDTAGGPNNF | TGCAGTGCTAGAGATACGGCGGGAGGGCCTAATAACTTC | TRBD2 | . | TRBJ2-1 | TRBV20-1
CASSYPGGSREQFF | TGTGCCAGCAGTTACCCAGGGGGTTCCCGGGAGCAGTTCTTC | TRBD1 | many | TRBJ2-1 | TRBV6-5
CASSPTTDNEQFF | TGTGCCAGCAGCCCAACGACGGACAATGAGCAGTTCTTC | . | few | TRBJ2-1 | TRBV7-9
CASSQDFEGLAGPYNEQFF | TGTGCCAGCAGCCAAGATTTTGAAGGTCTAGCGGGCCCGTACAATGAGCAGTTCTTC | TRBD2 | . | TRBJ2-1 | TRBV4-2
CASSWGTGDQPQHF | TGTGCCAGCAGTTGGGGGACAGGAGATCAGCCCCAGCATTTT | TRBD1 | few | TRBJ1-5 | TRBV6-5
CASSNGQRDQPQHF | TGTGCCAGCAGCAACGGACAGAGAGATCAGCCCCAGCATTTT | . | many | TRBJ1-5 | TRBV6-6
CAIGAGGNTGELFF | TGTGCCATCGGAGCGGGAGGGAACACCGGGGAGCTGTTTTTT | TRBD2 | few | TRBJ2-2 | TRBV10-3
CASSSIAGGYNEQFF | TGCGCCAGCAGCTCTATAGCGGGAGGCTACAATGAGCAGTTCTTC | TRBD2 | . | TRBJ2-1 | TRBV5-1
CASRLPGGNTEAFF | TGTGCCAGCAGGTTGCCGGGGGGTAACACTGAAGCTTTCTTT | . | many | TRBJ1-1 | TRBV28
CAISVENGGGYTF | TGTGCCATCAGTGTGGAGAATGGCGGGGGCTACACCTTC | . | few | TRBJ1-2 | TRBV10-3
CASSDGGDTQYF | TGTGCCAGCAGTGACGGGGGAGATACGCAGTATTTT | . | many | TRBJ2-3 | TRBV6-4
CSARGELNQPQHF | TGCAGTGCTAGGGGGGAACTAAATCAGCCCCAGCATTTT | . | . | TRBJ1-5 | TRBV20-1
CASSVAGAGDTQYF | TGTGCCAGCAGCGTAGCGGGAGCCGGTGATACGCAGTATTTT | TRBD2 | . | TRBJ2-3 | TRBV2
CASSRDENTGELFF | TGTGCCAGCAGCAGGGACGAGAACACCGGGGAGCTGTTTTTT | . | few | TRBJ2-2 | TRBV6-2/TRBV6-3
CASSLGLAALGDTQYF | TGTGCCAGCAGCTTGGGACTAGCTGCACTAGGGGATACGCAGTATTTT | TRBD2 | few | TRBJ2-3 | TRBV12-3/TRBV12-4
CSVQGPGRLNEQFF | TGCAGCGTCCAGGGCCCAGGGCGGTTGAATGAGCAGTTCTTC | . | . | TRBJ2-1 | TRBV29-1
CAIRGTADSNQPQHF | TGTGCCATCAGAGGGACGGCGGATAGCAATCAGCCCCAGCATTTT | . | many | TRBJ1-5 | TRBV10-3
CASSRSSDTEAFF | TGTGCCAGCAGCCGGAGTTCCGACACTGAAGCTTTCTTT | . | many | TRBJ1-1 | TRBV3-1
CASSQDRGRMETQYF | TGTGCCAGTAGCCAGGACAGGGGTCGGATGGAGACCCAGTACTTC | TRBD1 | many | TRBJ2-5 | TRBV19
CASSPTSGRESDTQYF | TGTGCCAGCAGCCCCACTAGCGGGAGGGAATCAGATACGCAGTATTTT | TRBD2 | . | TRBJ2-3 | TRBV7-6
CASNAYSHTGELFF | TGTGCCAGCAACGCATACAGCCACACCGGGGAGCTGTTTTTT | . | few | TRBJ2-2 | TRBV2
CASSVSDWNEQFF | TGTGCCAGCAGTGTAAGCGACTGGAATGAGCAGTTCTTC | . | . | TRBJ2-1 | TRBV6-4
CASTLNLGALDGYTF | TGTGCCAGCACCCTGAATTTGGGGGCGTTGGATGGCTACACCTTC | . | many | TRBJ1-2 | TRBV2
CASSVEVRARAFF | TGTGCCAGCAGCGTAGAGGTCAGGGCAAGGGCTTTCTTT | . | many | TRBJ1-1 | TRBV7-6
CSVESQGTGGGGYTF | TGCAGCGTTGAATCGCAGGGGACAGGGGGCGGTGGCTACACCTTC | TRBD1 | many | TRBJ1-2 | TRBV29-1